The rows below give T cell receptor beta chains drawn from one sample of a study of graft-versus-host responses after intestinal transplantation. Profiling relied on immunoSEQ multiplex PCR, and the TCRdb table lists in-frame clones only, not all of them. This sample has tens of thousands of clones; around four fifths occur once, and the top ten carry approximately 18%. These TCRs' antigens remain unknown. The sequencing here drew on unstimulated CD8+ T cells sorted from spleen or lymph node cells, taken before intestinal transplant. The receptors originated from a human donor who received an intestinal transplant. CDR3s include the opening cysteine and the closing phenylalanine or tryptophan. A D gene is named only where the DNA matches it firmly. Clone size is not always given. Where it is, it says once, few, many or a class for expanded clones.

j_call: TRBJ1-1; v_call: TRBV7-9; clone_size: -; d_call: TRBD1; cdr3_length: 16; cdr3_aa: CASSLDPTGGRTEAFF; cdr3_nt: TGTGCCAGCAGCTTAGACCCGACAGGGGGCAGGACTGAAGCTTTCTTT
j_call: TRBJ2-2; v_call: TRBV6-5; clone_size: few; d_call: TRBD2; cdr3_length: 16; cdr3_aa: CASSFSGGLSTGELFF; cdr3_nt: TGTGCCAGCAGTTTCTCGGGGGGGCTCTCCACCGGGGAGCTGTTTTTT
j_call: TRBJ2-1; v_call: TRBV5-4; clone_size: -; d_call: -; cdr3_length: 12; cdr3_aa: CASSSDSNEQFF; cdr3_nt: TGTGCCAGCAGCTCTGACAGTAATGAGCAGTTCTTC
j_call: TRBJ2-3; v_call: TRBV6-5; clone_size: -; d_call: -; cdr3_length: 14; cdr3_aa: CATSFPRGGDTQYF; cdr3_nt: TGTGCCACTTCATTCCCTAGAGGCGGAGATACGCAGTATTTT
j_call: TRBJ2-1; v_call: TRBV19; clone_size: -; d_call: TRBD2; cdr3_length: 15; cdr3_aa: CASKRTSGPYNEQFF; cdr3_nt: TGTGCCAGTAAGAGGACTAGCGGGCCTTACAATGAGCAGTTCTTC
j_call: TRBJ2-7; v_call: TRBV13; clone_size: -; d_call: -; cdr3_length: 12; cdr3_aa: CASSGRGGEQYF; cdr3_nt: TGTGCCAGCAGCGGACGAGGAGGCGAGCAGTACTTC
j_call: TRBJ2-1; v_call: TRBV7-9; clone_size: -; d_call: -; cdr3_length: 13; cdr3_aa: CASSLPVINEQFF; cdr3_nt: TGTGCCAGCAGCTTACCCGTCATCAATGAGCAGTTCTTC
j_call: TRBJ1-1; v_call: TRBV6-6; clone_size: once; d_call: -; cdr3_length: 16; cdr3_aa: CASSPWTRGGGTEAFF; cdr3_nt: TGTGCCAGCAGCCCGTGGACAAGGGGAGGAGGCACTGAAGCTTTCTTT
j_call: TRBJ2-5; v_call: TRBV27; clone_size: -; d_call: -; cdr3_length: 15; cdr3_aa: CASSPGLRGQETQYF; cdr3_nt: TGTGCCAGCAGTCCCGGGCTAAGGGGGCAAGAGACCCAGTACTTC
j_call: TRBJ1-6; v_call: TRBV6-5; clone_size: -; d_call: -; cdr3_length: 14; cdr3_aa: CASSNQETNSPLHF; cdr3_nt: TGTGCCAGCAGTAATCAGGAAACTAATTCACCCCTCCACTTT
j_call: TRBJ2-7; v_call: TRBV28; clone_size: few; d_call: TRBD2; cdr3_length: 15; cdr3_aa: CASSFPLAGSYEQYF; cdr3_nt: TGTGCCAGCAGTTTTCCCCTAGCGGGGTCCTACGAGCAGTACTTC
j_call: TRBJ2-7; v_call: TRBV4-1; clone_size: -; d_call: -; cdr3_length: 15; cdr3_aa: CASSQEVGPPYEQYF; cdr3_nt: TGCGCCAGCAGCCAAGAAGTGGGGCCGCCGTACGAGCAGTACTTC
j_call: TRBJ1-3; v_call: TRBV9; clone_size: -; d_call: -; cdr3_length: 14; cdr3_aa: CASSVVGSGNTIYF; cdr3_nt: TGTGCCAGCAGCGTAGTAGGCTCTGGAAACACCATATATTTT
j_call: TRBJ1-3; v_call: TRBV7-9; clone_size: -; d_call: TRBD1; cdr3_length: 15; cdr3_aa: CASSLRTGGGNTIYF; cdr3_nt: TGTGCCAGCAGCTTACGGACAGGGGGAGGAAACACCATATATTTT
j_call: TRBJ1-4; v_call: TRBV18; clone_size: -; d_call: -; cdr3_length: 13; cdr3_aa: CASSMGEDEKLFF; cdr3_nt: TGTGCCAGCTCAATGGGAGAGGATGAAAAACTGTTTTTT
j_call: TRBJ2-7; v_call: TRBV6-5; clone_size: -; d_call: -; cdr3_length: 14; cdr3_aa: CASSPGRIVYEQYF; cdr3_nt: TGTGCCAGCAGTCCGGGACGGATAGTCTACGAGCAGTACTTC
j_call: TRBJ1-6; v_call: TRBV6-5; clone_size: once; d_call: TRBD1; cdr3_length: 15; cdr3_aa: CASRTGTGKNSPLHF; cdr3_nt: TGTGCCAGCAGGACCGGGACAGGGAAAAATTCACCCCTCCACTTT
j_call: TRBJ2-1; v_call: TRBV5-4; clone_size: -; d_call: -; cdr3_length: 15; cdr3_aa: CASSLRGGAFYEQFF; cdr3_nt: TGTGCCAGCAGCTTGCGTGGGGGGGCCTTCTATGAGCAGTTCTTC
j_call: TRBJ1-2; v_call: TRBV9; clone_size: once; d_call: TRBD1; cdr3_length: 15; cdr3_aa: CASSVSLQGAGGYTF; cdr3_nt: TGTGCCAGCAGCGTATCGCTACAGGGGGCGGGTGGCTACACCTTC
j_call: TRBJ2-7; v_call: TRBV6-5; clone_size: -; d_call: -; cdr3_length: 14; cdr3_aa: CASSSLGGIYEQYF; cdr3_nt: TGTGCCAGCAGTTCGCTTGGGGGAATCTACGAGCAGTACTTC
j_call: TRBJ2-7; v_call: TRBV28; clone_size: once; d_call: -; cdr3_length: 14; cdr3_aa: CASTPPGLSYEQYF; cdr3_nt: TGTGCCAGCACTCCCCCGGGACTGTCCTACGAGCAGTACTTC
j_call: TRBJ2-3; v_call: TRBV7-3; clone_size: -; d_call: -; cdr3_length: 13; cdr3_aa: CASSSSTTDTQYF; cdr3_nt: TGTGCCAGCAGCTCCAGCACCACAGATACGCAGTATTTT
j_call: TRBJ2-1; v_call: TRBV10-3; clone_size: -; d_call: -; cdr3_length: 17; cdr3_aa: CAISAVGRVPSYNEQFF; cdr3_nt: TGTGCCATCAGTGCGGTTGGGCGGGTCCCCTCCTACAATGAGCAGTTCTTC
j_call: TRBJ2-1; v_call: TRBV5-1; clone_size: once; d_call: TRBD2; cdr3_length: 15; cdr3_aa: CASSLEGTSYNEQFF; cdr3_nt: TGCGCCAGCAGCTTGGAAGGGACTAGCTACAATGAGCAGTTCTTC
j_call: TRBJ2-5; v_call: TRBV2; clone_size: few; d_call: TRBD2; cdr3_length: 16; cdr3_aa: CASSARAGGPVLLQYF; cdr3_nt: TGTGCCAGCAGTGCTAGGGCGGGGGGGCCGGTTCTGCTCCAGTACTTC
j_call: TRBJ1-1; v_call: TRBV7-5; clone_size: -; d_call: -; cdr3_length: 18; cdr3_aa: CVRSPGGRPLSLNTEAFF; cdr3_nt: TGTGTCAGAAGCCCAGGGGGCCGCCCCCTAAGCCTGAACACTGAAGCTTTCTTT
j_call: TRBJ2-7; v_call: TRBV5-1; clone_size: -; d_call: -; cdr3_length: 12; cdr3_aa: CASNRGGREQYF; cdr3_nt: TGCGCCAGCAATAGGGGCGGGCGAGAGCAGTACTTC
j_call: TRBJ2-4; v_call: TRBV2; clone_size: -; d_call: TRBD2; cdr3_length: 18; cdr3_aa: CASSELGSGGLAKNIQYF; cdr3_nt: TGTGCCAGCAGTGAGTTGGGGAGCGGGGGCCTAGCCAAAAACATTCAGTACTTC
j_call: TRBJ2-3; v_call: TRBV9; clone_size: -; d_call: TRBD2; cdr3_length: 16; cdr3_aa: CASSGSGGRSTDTQYF; cdr3_nt: TGTGCCAGCAGCGGTAGCGGGGGCCGGAGCACAGATACGCAGTATTTT
j_call: TRBJ2-7; v_call: TRBV9; clone_size: -; d_call: TRBD1; cdr3_length: 14; cdr3_aa: CASSVGTGGREQYF; cdr3_nt: TGTGCCAGCAGCGTAGGGACAGGGGGAAGGGAGCAGTACTTC
j_call: TRBJ2-7; v_call: TRBV13; clone_size: -; d_call: TRBD2; cdr3_length: 17; cdr3_aa: CASSPRSGRAFGYEQYF; cdr3_nt: TGTGCCAGCAGCCCGAGGAGCGGGAGGGCCTTCGGCTACGAGCAGTACTTC
j_call: TRBJ2-3; v_call: TRBV19; clone_size: few; d_call: TRBD2; cdr3_length: 15; cdr3_aa: CATASGSGSTDTQYF; cdr3_nt: TGTGCCACCGCTAGCGGGAGTGGGAGCACAGATACGCAGTATTTT
j_call: TRBJ1-1; v_call: TRBV5-6; clone_size: once; d_call: TRBD1; cdr3_length: 15; cdr3_aa: CASSRTGWVYTEAFF; cdr3_nt: TGTGCCAGCAGCAGGACAGGGTGGGTCTACACTGAAGCTTTCTTT
j_call: TRBJ2-3; v_call: TRBV5-1; clone_size: -; d_call: -; cdr3_length: 15; cdr3_aa: CASSLVPIGGDTQYF; cdr3_nt: TGCGCCAGCAGCTTGGTCCCCATAGGAGGAGATACGCAGTATTTT
j_call: TRBJ1-5; v_call: TRBV19; clone_size: -; d_call: -; cdr3_length: 12; cdr3_aa: CASSIGGQPQHF; cdr3_nt: TGTGCCAGTAGTATAGGGGGCCAGCCCCAGCATTTT
j_call: TRBJ2-3; v_call: TRBV9; clone_size: -; d_call: TRBD2; cdr3_length: 16; cdr3_aa: CASSVAYGRGTDTQYF; cdr3_nt: TGTGCCAGCAGCGTAGCGTACGGGAGGGGCACAGATACGCAGTATTTT
j_call: TRBJ2-1; v_call: TRBV7-8; clone_size: -; d_call: TRBD1; cdr3_length: 18; cdr3_aa: CASSLNRGPPSSYNEQFF; cdr3_nt: TGTGCCAGCAGCTTGAACAGGGGGCCACCTAGCTCCTACAATGAGCAGTTCTTC
j_call: TRBJ1-6; v_call: TRBV4-1; clone_size: once; d_call: -; cdr3_length: 15; cdr3_aa: CASSQDRGEGSPLHF; cdr3_nt: TGCGCCAGCAGCCAAGATCGGGGTGAGGGGTCACCCCTCCACTTT
j_call: TRBJ1-1; v_call: TRBV6-1; clone_size: -; d_call: -; cdr3_length: 16; cdr3_aa: CASSDGTSTWGTEAFF; cdr3_nt: TGTGCCAGCAGTGACGGGACATCCACCTGGGGCACTGAAGCTTTCTTT
j_call: TRBJ2-2; v_call: TRBV13; clone_size: once; d_call: TRBD2; cdr3_length: 15; cdr3_aa: CASSLELAGTGELFF; cdr3_nt: TGTGCCAGCAGCTTAGAACTAGCGGGGACCGGGGAGCTGTTTTTT
j_call: TRBJ1-3; v_call: TRBV2; clone_size: -; d_call: TRBD1; cdr3_length: 16; cdr3_aa: CASSAGDRGIGNTIYF; cdr3_nt: TGTGCCAGCAGCGCCGGGGACAGGGGGATTGGAAACACCATATATTTT
j_call: TRBJ2-5; v_call: TRBV27; clone_size: -; d_call: -; cdr3_length: 14; cdr3_aa: CASSSDSRKETQYF; cdr3_nt: TGTGCCAGCAGCTCGGACAGCCGGAAAGAGACCCAGTACTTC
j_call: TRBJ2-1; v_call: TRBV7-9; clone_size: -; d_call: TRBD2; cdr3_length: 16; cdr3_aa: CASSLNRLAGGYEQFF; cdr3_nt: TGTGCCAGCAGCTTAAATAGACTAGCGGGGGGGTATGAGCAGTTCTTC
j_call: TRBJ2-1; v_call: TRBV27; clone_size: few; d_call: -; cdr3_length: 13; cdr3_aa: CASGLGTNNEQFF; cdr3_nt: TGTGCCAGCGGTCTGGGCACAAACAATGAGCAGTTCTTC
j_call: TRBJ2-7; v_call: TRBV11-2; clone_size: -; d_call: TRBD2; cdr3_length: 15; cdr3_aa: CASSSGGGSQYEQYF; cdr3_nt: TGTGCCAGCAGCTCCGGCGGGGGGTCCCAATACGAGCAGTACTTC
j_call: TRBJ1-2; v_call: TRBV30; clone_size: -; d_call: -; cdr3_length: 15; cdr3_aa: CAWSVQSPPLSGYTF; cdr3_nt: TGTGCCTGGAGTGTACAATCCCCCCCCCTCTCAGGCTACACCTTC
j_call: TRBJ2-3; v_call: TRBV18; clone_size: -; d_call: TRBD2; cdr3_length: 17; cdr3_aa: CASSQIAGGPLTDTQYF; cdr3_nt: TGTGCCAGCTCACAAATAGCGGGGGGGCCCCTCACAGATACGCAGTATTTT
j_call: TRBJ1-1; v_call: TRBV25-1; clone_size: -; d_call: TRBD1; cdr3_length: 16; cdr3_aa: CASSDTGTGMNTEAFF; cdr3_nt: TGTGCCAGCAGTGATACTGGGACAGGCATGAACACTGAAGCTTTCTTT